These T cell receptor beta chains were read from a single sample in a study of blood T cells in healthy people across ages. Using its own MiXCR run on the 5' RACE reads, TCRdb lists one record per CDR3 protein. The sample records hundreds of thousands of distinct CDR3 sequences, around 25% being singletons. In addition, the sample was reused for a study of T cells of mothers and their children.

Sequenced input: blood. The receptor set was obtained from a boy aged 5-17 years in good health. Both conserved end residues are part of each CDR3. The D gene is left open where the match is weak. Rows may omit the clone size; those that give it use once, few, many or a size class.

TGCGCCAGCAGCTTGATCGGGGGGTACCAAGAGACCCAGTACTTC | CASSLIGGYQETQYF | TRBV5-1 | NA | TRBJ2-5 | TRBD2
TGCGCCAGCAGCCAAGATTTAGTCTACACCGGGGAGCTGTTTTTT | CASSQDLVYTGELFF | TRBV4-3 | few | TRBJ2-2 | NA
TGCGCCAGCAGCCCATTTGGACAGGGAGCAGATACGCAGTATTTT | CASSPFGQGADTQYF | TRBV9 | NA | TRBJ2-3 | TRBD1
TGCAGTGCTAGTCCCACAGGGGATGTCCAAGAGACCCAGTACTTC | CSASPTGDVQETQYF | TRBV20-1 | few | TRBJ2-5 | TRBD1
TGCAGTGCTAGAGTGGAGGGAAAGGAGCAGTACTTC | CSARVEGKEQYF | TRBV20-1 | NA | TRBJ2-7 | NA
TGCGCCAGCAGCTTGGCCTCCAAAGGTTACCACAATGAGCAGTTCTTC | CASSLASKGYHNEQFF | TRBV5-1 | NA | TRBJ2-1 | NA
TGTGCCAGCAGGAAGGAAACTAGCGGGTTCTACGAGCAGTACTTC | CASRKETSGFYEQYF | TRBV12-3/TRBV12-4 | NA | TRBJ2-7 | TRBD2
TGCAGTGCTTCTAGCGGCCCCTCCTACGAGCAGTACTTC | CSASSGPSYEQYF | TRBV20-1 | NA | TRBJ2-7 | TRBD2
TGTGCCAGCAGCTCCGGGACAGCCTACGAGCAGTACTTC | CASSSGTAYEQYF | TRBV12-3/TRBV12-4 | many | TRBJ2-7 | TRBD1
TGTGCCAGCAGAGAAGGCGGGAGGGATACGCAGTATTTT | CASREGGRDTQYF | TRBV25-1 | few | TRBJ2-3 | TRBD2
TGTGCCAGCAGTTACTCGGGACTTCATAAGCAGTTCTTC | CASSYSGLHKQFF | TRBV6-6 | few | TRBJ2-1 | NA
TGTGCCAGCAAGATGGGACAGGGGAGCAATCAGCCCCAGCATTTT | CASKMGQGSNQPQHF | TRBV2 | NA | TRBJ1-5 | TRBD1
TGTGCCAGCAGCTTGGCCAGCGGTGTCGGGGAGACCCAGTACTTC | CASSLASGVGETQYF | TRBV11-1 | NA | TRBJ2-5 | NA
TGTGCCACCAGTGGAGTGGGTTCGATGGAGACCCAGTACTTC | CATSGVGSMETQYF | TRBV24-1 | few | TRBJ2-5 | NA
TGTGCTAGCAGCTTAGGACAGGGAATGAGGAAGAAGGATGGCTACACCTTC | CASSLGQGMRKKDGYTF | TRBV7-7 | NA | TRBJ1-2 | TRBD1
TGTGCCAGCAGCCGACCTGACGGGAACAATGAGCAGTTCTTC | CASSRPDGNNEQFF | TRBV9 | NA | TRBJ2-1 | NA
TGTGCCAGCAGTACCCCATGGAAGGGAGCTGACGAGCAGTACTTC | CASSTPWKGADEQYF | TRBV28 | few | TRBJ2-7 | NA
TGCGCCAGCAGCCAAGAGCCGAACACTGAAGCTTTCTTT | CASSQEPNTEAFF | TRBV4-3 | NA | TRBJ1-1 | NA
TGTGCCAGCAGGGACGTGGGAGCGGGAGGCTCTCAAGAGACCCAGTACTTC | CASRDVGAGGSQETQYF | TRBV3-1 | NA | TRBJ2-5 | TRBD2
TGTGCCAGCAGATACGTAGAAGGACAGGGGACCTACGAGCAGTACTTC | CASRYVEGQGTYEQYF | TRBV4-2 | NA | TRBJ2-7 | TRBD1
TGTGCCAGCAGCCTCGATTACCCGGGAGGGACCCAGTACTTC | CASSLDYPGGTQYF | TRBV11-2 | few | TRBJ2-5 | TRBD2
TGCAGTGCTAGAGACCGGGGGACAGCCATCTATGGCTACACCTTC | CSARDRGTAIYGYTF | TRBV20-1 | NA | TRBJ1-2 | TRBD1
TGCGCCAGCAGCCAAGATCCGGACAGCCAAGAGACCCAGTACTTC | CASSQDPDSQETQYF | TRBV4-3 | few | TRBJ2-5 | NA
TGTGCCAGCAGCTTAACTGGCCAGGATAATTCACCCCTCCACTTT | CASSLTGQDNSPLHF | TRBV7-3 | few | TRBJ1-6 | NA
TGCAGCGTTGGTCCAGACACCGGGGAGCTGTTTTTT | CSVGPDTGELFF | TRBV29-1 | few | TRBJ2-2 | NA
TGTGCCAGTAGTATGGCGTTCCAAGAGACCCAGTACTTC | CASSMAFQETQYF | TRBV19 | NA | TRBJ2-5 | NA
TGTGCCAGCAGTTTACCCACCACCCTGACAGGGAGGAATGGCTACGAGCAGTACTTC | CASSLPTTLTGRNGYEQYF | TRBV28 | NA | TRBJ2-7 | NA
TGTGCCAGCAGCCAAGACAGGATTACGCAGTATTTT | CASSQDRITQYF | TRBV14 | many | TRBJ2-3 | NA
TGTGCCAGCAGCTTATATGCAGGGATGAACACTGAAGCTTTCTTT | CASSLYAGMNTEAFF | TRBV7-3 | NA | TRBJ1-1 | NA
TGCGCCAGCAGTGAGCAGTTCGGTACAGGAACCTACGAGCAGTACTTC | CASSEQFGTGTYEQYF | TRBV10-2 | few | TRBJ2-7 | NA
TGCGCCAGCAGCTCAGGGGGGGGCAGTCGTGAAAAACTGTTTTTT | CASSSGGGSREKLFF | TRBV5-1 | NA | TRBJ1-4 | TRBD1
TGTGCCAGCAGACTGGGGCCGGGAAATTCCTACGAGCAGTACTTC | CASRLGPGNSYEQYF | TRBV12-3/TRBV12-4 | few | TRBJ2-7 | NA
TGTGCCAGCACCGGACAGGGGGCCAATGGCTACACCTTC | CASTGQGANGYTF | TRBV28 | NA | TRBJ1-2 | TRBD1
TGTGCCAGCAGTTTAGGGGCGGGACTGTTTTTT | CASSLGAGLFF | TRBV12-3/TRBV12-4 | NA | TRBJ1-4 | NA
TGTGCCAGCAGCCATGGCAGAACTAACTATGGCTACACCTTC | CASSHGRTNYGYTF | TRBV3-1 | NA | TRBJ1-2 | NA
TGTGCCAGCTCACTACCCGGGGGACAGCGATACGAGCAGTACTTC | CASSLPGGQRYEQYF | TRBV18 | few | TRBJ2-7 | NA
TGCAGCGTTGTAACCCAAATGAACACTGAAGCTTTCTTT | CSVVTQMNTEAFF | TRBV29-1 | NA | TRBJ1-1 | NA
TGTGCCAGCAGCTTAGTAGGGACTAGCGGGAGTTCGCAAGAGACCCAGTACTTC | CASSLVGTSGSSQETQYF | TRBV7-2 | NA | TRBJ2-5 | TRBD2
TGCAGTGCTAGCCGATCCTTTTACCAAGAGACCCAGTACTTC | CSASRSFYQETQYF | TRBV20-1 | few | TRBJ2-5 | NA
TGCAGCGTTGAAGTGTCGGACAACGCCAATGAGCAGTTCTTC | CSVEVSDNANEQFF | TRBV29-1 | NA | TRBJ2-1 | NA
TGTGCCAGCAGCCAAGAGATACAGGGTGGGGCGGGCTACACCTTC | CASSQEIQGGAGYTF | TRBV4-2 | NA | TRBJ1-2 | NA
TGTGCCAGCAGTTCCTCAGCTGGGGTAGAGACCCAGTACTTC | CASSSSAGVETQYF | TRBV28 | few | TRBJ2-5 | NA
TGTGCCAGCAGCCAAGATGGACTGGCGAGGGCATGGGGAAACACCATATATTTT | CASSQDGLARAWGNTIYF | TRBV4-2 | NA | TRBJ1-3 | NA
TGTGCCAGCAGTCCCCGACTAGCATGGGAGCAGTACTTC | CASSPRLAWEQYF | TRBV27 | few | TRBJ2-7 | TRBD2
TGTGCCAGCAGCCCCCTTTGGGGGAAGGAAGATACGCAGTATTTT | CASSPLWGKEDTQYF | TRBV3-1 | few | TRBJ2-3 | NA
TGTGCCAGCAGCGTACAGGGGGGAGAAGAAAAACTGTTTTTT | CASSVQGGEEKLFF | TRBV7-2 | NA | TRBJ1-4 | TRBD1
TGTGCCAGCAGTTTGGGGAGGTACACTGAAGCTTTCTTT | CASSLGRYTEAFF | TRBV27 | few | TRBJ1-1 | NA
TGCAGCGTTGCGCCCGGGGACCACTCGAGCACAGATACGCAGTATTTT | CSVAPGDHSSTDTQYF | TRBV29-1 | many | TRBJ2-3 | NA
TGCGCCAGCAGCCTACTAGCGGGGTATGCCACAGATACGCAGTATTTT | CASSLLAGYATDTQYF | TRBV5-1 | NA | TRBJ2-3 | TRBD2
TGCGCCAGCAGCCAAGGGACAGGGGGCAGGAATGAGCAGTTCTTC | CASSQGTGGRNEQFF | TRBV5-1 | few | TRBJ2-1 | TRBD1
TGCGCCAGCAGCCAACCTCAGGAAAAACTGTTTTTT | CASSQPQEKLFF | TRBV4-1 | NA | TRBJ1-4 | NA